The 23 T cell receptor beta chains reported below all come from one sample, sequenced in a study of T cells in Graves' hyperthyroidism and ophthalmopathy. Amplified TCR beta CDR3 regions came from RNA transcripts. HTBI primers were employed in a first-round RT-PCR of the TCR CDR3. Each CDR3 protein gets one entry after TCRdb re-called the multiplex PCR reads with MiXCR. The sample lists about 600,000 distinct CDR3 sequences; 16% were seen once. The material sequenced was blood. These receptors were taken from a woman aged 40 to 50 with Graves' ophthalmopathy.

This clonotype was counted at least ten times. CDR3 protein: CASSPVQDYEQYF. The CDR3 DNA reads as TGTGCCAGCAGCCCCGTCCAGGACTACGAGCAGTACTTC. The V gene is TRBV7-2, the J gene TRBJ2-7; no clear D. The CDR3 covers 13 residues. The germline V gene has CDR1 SGHTA and CDR2 FQGNSA. V was trimmed by 5 bases and J by 3 bases, leaving 11 bases between them.

In its sample, this clonotype was seen many times. V and J are TRBV5-6 and TRBJ1-1; D not certain. CDR3 size: 15 residues. V was pared by 2 bases and J by 3 bases, with 14 bases between. Germline V lookup: CDR1 SGHDT, CDR2 YYEEEE. The CDR3 sequence is CASSLWDKWDTEAFF. CDR3 bases: TGTGCCAGCAGCTTATGGGATAAATGGGACACTGAAGCTTTCTTT.

This clonotype has at least ten counts. The chain employs TRBV12-3 or TRBV12-4 and TRBJ1-1; 10 bases are a match to TRBD1. With 5 bases clipped from V and 5 bases from J, the junction kept 8 bases outside the gene matches. The CDR3 is 15 amino acids. CDR3 DNA: TGTGCCAGCAGTCCGGATGGGACAGGGGAGACTGAAGCTTTCTTT. The encoded protein is CASSPDGTGETEAFF.

The rearrangement links TRBV5-1 to TRBJ1-2, with D uncertain. This CDR3 comprises 14 residues. Between the trimmed V and J ends, which lost 0 bases and 8 bases, there was a span of 14 bases. Germline loops: CDR1 SGHRS, CDR2 YFSETQ. The CDR3 DNA reads TGCGCCAGCAGCTTGGGATCCGGGGTTGGAGGCTACACCTTC. It encodes CASSLGSGVGGYTF.

A few counts support this clonotype. V is TRBV27 and J is TRBJ2-1, with TRBD1 identical over 7 bases. Germline V gene data show CDR1 as MNHEY and CDR2 as SMNVEV (reference sequence). The CDR3 consists of 16 residues. V trimming: 3 bases; J trimming: 6 bases; junction bases outside the gene matches: 11. This chain's CDR3 is CASSLYRGLGGNEQFF. In DNA, the CDR3 is TGTGCCAGCAGTTTGTACAGGGGCTTAGGGGGCAATGAGCAGTTCTTC.

Many counts were recorded for this clonotype. The chain carries TRBV27 and TRBJ1-5, with no clear D. This CDR3 region has 13 residues. V lost 3 bases to trimming and J lost 6 bases, with 9 bases between them. CDR1 is MNHEY and CDR2 is SMNVEV in the germline V gene (reference sequence). The CDR3 sequence: CASSFSGGQPQHF. CDR3 DNA sequence: TGTGCCAGCAGTTTCTCGGGTGGTCAGCCCCAGCATTTT.

The chain couples TRBV5-4 to TRBJ2-3; 16 nucleotides match TRBD2. J was trimmed by 9 bases and V by 2 bases; bases with no gene match: 6. CDR1 SGHNT and CDR2 YYREEE come from the germline V gene (reference sequence). There are 16 residues in the CDR3. The CDR3 reads CASSFTGTSGGETQYF. CDR3 DNA sequence: TGTGCCAGCAGCTTTACCGGGACTAGCGGGGGGGAAACGCAGTATTTT.

The chain carries TRBV18 and TRBJ2-1; the match to TRBD1 covers 7 bases. The CDR3 is made up of 15 amino acids. The V segment lost 3 bases and the J segment 4 bases; nucleotides outside the gene matches: 6. CDR1 and CDR2 from the germline V gene are KGHSH and LQKENI. The CDR3 bases are TGTGCCAGCTCACCGCCCCCGGGACAGTACAATGAGCAGTTCTTC. This encodes CASSPPPGQYNEQFF.

In this sample, this clonotype turned up a few times. The chain joins TRBV19 to TRBJ2-4; 7 bases fit TRBD1. Germline CDR1 and CDR2: LNHDA and SQIVND (reference sequence). The CDR3 covers 14 residues. Trimming removed 5 bases from V and 8 bases from J; junction bases left unmatched: 9. The CDR3 DNA reads TGTGCCAGTAGTCCCCTTCAGGGGGTTGACATTCAGTACTTC. It specifies CASSPLQGVDIQYF.

This clonotype was detected only a few times. The V gene is TRBV6-9, the J gene TRBJ2-2; 7 bases are shared with TRBD1. Unmatched junction bases numbered 7, after V lost 7 bases and J lost 2 bases. Germline CDR1 MNHGY, CDR2 SVAAGI. The CDR3 extends over 15 amino acids. The CDR3: CASIMGQTNTGELFF. CDR3 in DNA: TGTGCCAGCATTATGGGACAGACCAACACCGGGGAGCTGTTTTTT.

This clonotype has a count of ten or more. The J gene is TRBJ2-7, the V gene TRBV20-1; TRBD1 agrees at 11 bases. After removal of 6 bases from V and 3 bases from J, the junction contained 7 bases not matched to a gene. The CDR3 spans 14 residues. Germline V gene lookup returns CDR1 DFQATT and CDR2 SNEGSKA (reference sequence). CDR3: CSATGTGGGYEQYF. The DNA of the CDR3 is TGCAGTGCCACCGGGACAGGGGGAGGCTACGAGCAGTACTTC.

Many counts were recorded for this clonotype. The V gene is TRBV20-1, the J gene TRBJ1-1; tentatively, D is TRBD1 (5 bases). Germline V CDR1 and CDR2: DFQATT, SNEGSKA (reference sequence). The length of the CDR3 is 12 residues. Trimming left V 3 bases short and J 8 bases short, with 13 bases between. This CDR3 is CSASTPGREAFF. The CDR3 nucleotides are TGCAGTGCTAGCACTCCAGGGAGAGAAGCTTTCTTT.

This clonotype was recorded a few times. The chain joins TRBV12-3 or TRBV12-4 to TRBJ2-5; tentative D call: TRBD2 (5 bases). Trimming left V 3 bases short and J 7 bases short, with 12 bases between. This CDR3 is built from 13 residues. The CDR3 loop reads CASSFGLAGTQYF. The CDR3, as DNA: TGTGCCAGCAGTTTCGGTCTAGCCGGGACCCAGTACTTC.

This clonotype was observed many times. CDR3 DNA: TGCAGTGCTAGGACAGGGGTTAGCAATCAGCCCCAGCATTTT. Residues: CSARTGVSNQPQHF. The genes are TRBV20-1 and TRBJ1-5; 8 bases line up with TRBD1. CDR1 is DFQATT and CDR2 is SNEGSKA in the germline V gene (reference sequence). This CDR3 region has 14 residues. With V trimmed by 3 bases and J by 0 bases, 1 base remained unmatched.

This clonotype was recorded a few times. This sequence joins TRBV12-3 or TRBV12-4 and TRBJ2-1, with D uncertain. V shed 5 bases and J shed 4 bases, with 9 bases lying between them. The CDR3 totals 13 residues. The CDR3 here is CASSPRLYNEQFF. The CDR3 region has the DNA TGTGCCAGCAGTCCGCGGCTATACAATGAGCAGTTCTTC.

This clonotype showed up many times. The chain uses TRBV7-2 and TRBJ2-7; 12 nucleotides line up with TRBD2. The germline V gene has CDR1 SGHTA and CDR2 FQGNSA. Trimming cost V 4 bases and J 2 bases; bases outside gene matches: 12. The CDR3 totals 18 residues. The CDR3 DNA follows: TGTGCCAGCAGCTCGCCGGGACTAGCGGGCGCTCCTACCTACGAGCAGTACTTC. This encodes CASSSPGLAGAPTYEQYF.

Comments on this clonotype: A much bigger clone sits one base away, suggesting this may be a read error. The J gene is TRBJ2-4, the V gene TRBV3-1; 7 bases fit TRBD2. The ends lost 1 base at V and 2 bases at J; junction bases unmatched: 5. This CDR3 spans 16 amino acids. Germline CDR1 and CDR2: LGHDT and YNNKEL (reference sequence). CDR3 amino acids: CASSQGEGGPKNIQYF. DNA of the CDR3: TGTGCCAGCAGCCAAGGAGAGGGAGGGCCCAAAAACATTCAGTACTTC.

This clonotype was counted many times. This sequence joins TRBV6-1 and TRBJ1-1, with TRBD1 as a possible D gene (6 bases). Deletions cut 6 bases from V and 11 bases from J, with 28 bases between. Germline CDR1 and CDR2: MNHNS and SASEGT. CDR3 length: 16 amino acids. The CDR3 nucleotides read TGTGCCAGCAGGGTAGGGGAGATTGACAGGCCAGGGACGGCTTTCTTT. Its protein is CASRVGEIDRPGTAFF.

This clonotype has just a few counts. The V gene is TRBV25-1, the J gene TRBJ2-5; tentatively, D is TRBD1 or TRBD2 (6 bases each). The CDR3 has 14 residues. The germline gives CDR1 MGHDK, CDR2 SYGVNS. Trimming removed 3 bases at V and 5 bases at J, with 13 bases between. In nucleotides, the CDR3 is TGTGCCAGCAGTGACCCTCGGGGGCTGGAGACCCAGTACTTC. Protein sequence: CASSDPRGLETQYF.

The chain carries TRBV12-5 and TRBJ1-1, with 7 nucleotides matching TRBD1. The V gene end was trimmed by 6 bases and the J gene end by 5 bases; junction bases not matched to a gene: 15. Germline V lookup: CDR1 LGHNT, CDR2 FRNRAP. The CDR3 is 16 amino acids. CDR3 coding DNA: TGTGCTAGTGGGGGCCTAACAGGGGACCGAGAGACTGAAGCTTTCTTT. It yields the protein CASGGLTGDRETEAFF.

V gene TRBV4-1 combines with J gene TRBJ2-5; TRBD2 aligns across 9 bases. After removal of 0 bases from V and 0 bases from J, the junction contained 11 bases not matched to a gene. There are 19 residues in the CDR3. CDR1 and CDR2 from the germline V gene are MGHRA and YSYEKL. The CDR3, as DNA: TGCGCCAGCAGCCAAGATATGCGGGGGGGCCTCTTGTACCAAGAGACCCAGTACTTC. This translates into CASSQDMRGGLLYQETQYF.

This clonotype was observed at least ten times. This chain connects TRBV7-9 to TRBJ2-1; 9 bases match TRBD1. The CDR3 has 16 amino acids. Germline CDR1 reads SEHNR; CDR2 reads FQNEAQ (reference sequence). Unmatched junction bases numbered 10, after V lost 5 bases and J lost 5 bases. The CDR3 bases are TGTGCCAGCAGCCCCCTGGGACAGGGTATCAACAATGAGCAGTTCTTC. This encodes CASSPLGQGINNEQFF.

This clonotype was counted at least ten times. J is TRBJ1-5 and V is TRBV6-2 or TRBV6-3; D not resolved. CDR3 length: 15 residues. Trimming removed 7 bases from V and 2 bases from J, with 15 bases in between. From germline, CDR1 is MNHEY and CDR2 SVGEGT. The CDR3 region is CASTRTGRGNQPQHF. In nucleotides, the CDR3 is TGTGCCAGCACTCGGACCGGCCGAGGCAATCAGCCCCAGCATTTT.